This T cell receptor beta chain was retrieved from a study of control samples from healthy donors and cancer patients. Here immunoSEQ multiplex PCR was the method, and the copy in TCRdb shows in-frame clones only, minus some. The repertoire holds some 150,000 clones, 91% seen once, with about 1.6% in the top ten. CDR1 MNHEY and CDR2 SVGAGI come from the germline V gene. Trimming cost V 5 bases and J 5 bases; bases outside gene matches: 1. The CDR3 is made up of 12 amino acids. The sample holds a few counts of this clone. What was sequenced was blood. This clonotype was obtained from a young woman in good health. This chain connects TRBV6-5 to TRBJ1-2; TRBD1 matches 8 bases. As DNA, the CDR3 is TGTGCCAGCAGTAGGACAGGGTATGGCTACACCTTC. Translation: CASSRTGYGYTF.